This T cell receptor beta chain originates from a study of shared clonotypes between healthy human individuals. The protocol was immunoSEQ multiplex PCR, while the TCRdb copy is restricted to in-frame clones and leaves out a portion. The data contain roughly 500,000 clones, about 76% of them singletons. Germline CDR1 and CDR2: LNHDA and SQIVND (reference sequence). The V segment lost 5 bases and the J segment 2 bases; nucleotides outside the gene matches: 12. The CDR3 has 16 residues. This sequence was found in a woman aged 40-49 years in good health. Some clones in this sample may be carry-over from other donors' samples. The sequenced sample was PBMCs. The rearrangement joins TRBV19 to TRBJ2-7, with 7 positions matching TRBD1. CDR3 nucleotide sequence: TGTGCCAGTAGTCCCCGGGGACAGATTACCGCCTACGAGCAGTACTTC. Its translation is CASSPRGQITAYEQYF.